A single sample is the source of the 21 T cell receptor beta chains below, sequenced in a study of T cell repertoires in cytomegalovirus infection. From the reads, TCRdb called clonotypes with MiXCR, one entry per CDR3 protein. The sample has a few hundred thousand distinct CDR3 sequences; around a quarter are singletons. The antigens these receptors bind are not known. Source: cultured PBMCs, taken from culture after CMV antigen stimulation. These receptors were collected from a human donor in good health (CMV status not recorded). Some clones in this sample may be carry-over from other donors' samples.

In nucleotides, the CDR3 is TGCGCCAGCAGCTCCGGCGGGCAGGGGAGCACTGAAGCTTTCTTT. Its protein is CASSSGGQGSTEAFF. V is TRBV5-1 and J is TRBJ1-1, with D perhaps matching TRBD1 (6 bases). Germline V gene sequence: CDR1 SGHRS, CDR2 YFSETQ. V was trimmed by 3 bases and J by 4 bases, leaving 16 bases between them. This CDR3 is 15 amino acids long.

This clonotype came up a few times. CDR3 sequence (DNA): TGCGCCAGCAGTCGAGGTTCGCGGGAAGGCACTGAAGCTTTCTTT. Protein sequence: CASSRGSREGTEAFF. The V call is TRBV23-1, the J call TRBJ1-1; unclear D gene. TRBV23-1 is flagged as an ORF with uncertain function. Trimming left V 4 bases short and J 4 bases short, with 16 bases between. This CDR3 contains 15 residues.

This sequence joins TRBV6-2 or TRBV6-3 and TRBJ2-7; the D is unclear. Germline V gives CDR1 MNHEY, CDR2 SVGEGT. The V gene lost 6 bases and the J gene lost 0 bases, with 12 bases spanning the gap. The CDR3 extends over 14 amino acids. The DNA of the CDR3 is TGTGCCAGCAGATCGAGGAGAAGCTCCTACGAGCAGTACTTC. Amino acids: CASRSRRSSYEQYF.

This clonotype was counted many times. V usage is TRBV7-2 and J usage is TRBJ2-1, with D unclear. V was shortened by 1 base and J by 7 bases, with 17 bases between the two germline ends. The germline V gene has CDR1 SGHTA and CDR2 FQGNSA. The CDR3 runs to 16 residues. CDR3: CASSLGSDPSTNEQFF. The CDR3 DNA follows: TGTGCCAGCAGCTTAGGGTCGGACCCCTCTACTAATGAGCAGTTCTTC.

The chain employs TRBV6-2 or TRBV6-3 and TRBJ2-1, with D maybe TRBD2 (6 bases). The CDR3 spans 14 residues. Germline assignment: CDR1 MNHEY and CDR2 SVGEGT. The ends were cut back, 2 bases at V and 5 bases at J, with 10 bases in the middle. DNA of the CDR3: TGTGCCAGCAGTTACCGAGGACTAAACAATGAGCAGTTCTTC. It specifies CASSYRGLNNEQFF.

The chain couples TRBV7-2 to TRBJ2-3, with D perhaps given as TRBD1 or TRBD2 (5 bases each). V was cut by 2 bases and J by 0 bases, with 12 bases left in between. Germline assignment: CDR1 SGHTA and CDR2 FQGNSA. The CDR3 runs to 16 residues. CDR3 in amino acids: CASSLLGPPSTDTQYF. The CDR3 region has the DNA TGTGCCAGCAGCTTATTGGGACCACCTAGCACAGATACGCAGTATTTT. The full variable domain, with the rest looked up from reference TRBV7-2 and TRBJ2-3, is GAGVSQSPSNKVTEKGKDVELRCDPISGHTALYWYRQSLGQGLEFLIYFQGNSAPDKSGLPSDRFSAERTGGSVSTLTIQRTQQEDSAVYLCASSLLGPPSTDTQYFGPGTRLTVL.

This clonotype has just a few counts. The chain carries TRBV19 and TRBJ2-5; 7 bases align to TRBD1. The CDR3 extends over 15 amino acids. From germline, CDR1 is LNHDA and CDR2 SQIVND (reference sequence). J was trimmed by 4 bases and V by 5 bases; bases with no gene match: 10. For the CDR3, the DNA is TGTGCCAGTAGTCCGCAACAGGGGTTTGGAGAGACCCAGTACTTC. It specifies CASSPQQGFGETQYF.

This rearrangement joins TRBV6-2 or TRBV6-3 to TRBJ2-7; maybe TRBD1 (6 bases). The CDR3 length is 14 residues. The germline V gene has CDR1 MNHEY and CDR2 SVGEGT. The V end lost 0 bases, the J end lost 4 bases, and 10 bases lay between the germline ends. In nucleotides, the CDR3 is TGTGCCAGCAGTTACTCGGAGCAGGGGTACGAGCAGTACGTC. It specifies CASSYSEQGYEQYV.

This clonotype showed up just a few times. The chain joins TRBV12-5 to TRBJ2-7; tentatively, D is TRBD1 or TRBD2 (5 bases each). Between the trimmed V and J ends, which lost 0 bases and 1 base, there was a span of 16 bases. This CDR3 is 17 amino acids long. CDR1 is LGHNT and CDR2 is FRNRAP in the germline V gene. CDR3 nucleotides: TGTGCTAGTGGTTTGGTACTAGGCCAGGGAAATTCCTACGAGCAGTACGTC. Translation gives CASGLVLGQGNSYEQYV.

V is TRBV12-3 or TRBV12-4 and J is TRBJ1-2; 7 positions agree with TRBD1. The CDR3 consists of 13 residues. The ends lost 7 bases at V and 8 bases at J; junction bases unmatched: 10. CDR3 DNA: TGTGCCAGCACTGTAACCAGGGGGGACGGCTACACCTTC. It translates to CASTVTRGDGYTF.

This clonotype was observed at least ten times. The V and J genes are TRBV7-2 and TRBJ2-3; no reliable D call. Between the trimmed V and J ends, which lost 2 bases and 3 bases, there was a span of 3 bases. The germline V gene encodes CDR1 SGHTA and CDR2 FQGNSA. The CDR3 length is 12 residues. CDR3 sequence: CASSLRTDTQYF. For the CDR3, the DNA is TGTGCCAGCAGCTTACGAACAGATACGCAGTATTTT.

The chain carries TRBV12-3 or TRBV12-4 and TRBJ1-2; D may be TRBD1 (5 bases). The V and J ends lost 8 bases and 2 bases respectively, with 21 bases between them. This CDR3 comprises 16 residues. CDR3 sequence reads: CASRGGGGRTNYGYTF. CDR3 DNA sequence: TGTGCCAGCCGTGGCGGCGGGGGAAGAACAAACTATGGCTACACCTTC.

This clonotype was found a few times. The chain is built from TRBV12-3 or TRBV12-4 and TRBJ1-5; D not resolved. Trimming took off 1 base at V and 10 bases at J, with 11 bases between the two ends. The CDR3 has 13 amino acids. CDR3 nucleotide sequence: TGTGCCAGCAGTTTAGGACCTCAGGATCCCCAGCATTTT. Encoded protein: CASSLGPQDPQHF.

The J gene is TRBJ1-6, the V gene TRBV4-1; D is ambiguous. The germline gives CDR1 MGHRA, CDR2 YSYEKL. The CDR3 has 16 residues. V was clipped by 0 bases and J by 10 bases, with 16 bases between them. As DNA, the CDR3 is TGCGCCAGCAGCCAAGAATGGGGAGGGTTCGGATCACCCCTCCACTTT. Translating gives CASSQEWGGFGSPLHF.

Details on this clonotype: This may come from a read error, since a much larger clone is one base off. V usage is TRBV7-9 and J usage is TRBJ1-2, with D perhaps TRBD1 (5 bases). The CDR3 runs 13 residues. Germline V CDR1 and CDR2: SEHNR, FQNEAQ (reference sequence). V shed 4 bases and J shed 4 bases, with 10 bases lying between them. The CDR3 bases are TGTGCCAGCAGCTCGAAGGGGATCTATGGCTACACCTTC. Its protein product is CASSSKGIYGYTF.

The chain combines TRBV4-3 with TRBJ2-5; 7 bases are a match to TRBD2. The CDR3 totals 16 residues. CDR1 LGHNA and CDR2 YSLEER come from the germline V gene. Unmatched junction bases numbered 9, after V lost 0 bases and J lost 5 bases. The DNA for the CDR3 is TGCGCCAGCAGCCAAGATTGGAGGCGGGAGAGGGAGACCCAGTACTTC. It encodes CASSQDWRRERETQYF.

The V call is TRBV20-1, the J call TRBJ1-4; D ambiguous. CDR1 is DFQATT and CDR2 is SNEGSKA in the germline V gene (reference sequence). The length of the CDR3 is 12 residues. The V and J ends lost 7 bases and 3 bases respectively, with 9 bases between them. The CDR3 DNA follows: TGCAGTGTTCGGGCTCCTAATGAAAAACTGTTTTTT. Residues: CSVRAPNEKLFF.

This clonotype was counted ten times or more. CDR3 DNA sequence: TGTGCCAGCAGTAATAGCGGGAGGGGACCCTACGAGCAGTACTTC. Protein sequence: CASSNSGRGPYEQYF. V and J are TRBV7-2 and TRBJ2-7; 11 nucleotides align to TRBD2. The length of the CDR3 is 15 residues. The J segment lost 2 bases and the V segment lost 6 bases, leaving 6 bases of the junction unmatched. Germline assignment: CDR1 SGHTA and CDR2 FQGNSA.

The rearrangement links TRBV6-2 or TRBV6-3 to TRBJ2-1, with 8 bases fitting TRBD2. V gave up 4 bases and J gave up 7 bases; unmatched junction bases: 9. Germline CDR1 is MNHEY and CDR2 is SVGEGT. The CDR3 consists of 15 residues. The CDR3 spells CASSLRLAGKNEQFF. The CDR3 DNA follows: TGTGCCAGCAGTTTGAGATTAGCGGGAAAGAATGAGCAGTTCTTC.

The rearrangement uses TRBV5-8 and TRBJ2-5; D tentatively fits TRBD1 or TRBD2 (5 bases each). The germline gives CDR1 SGHTS, CDR2 YDEGEE. The CDR3 covers 14 residues. V lost 7 bases and J lost 5, with 18 bases in between. The CDR3 loop is CASGTGTIGETQYF. DNA for the CDR3: TGTGCCAGCGGCACGGGGACGATCGGCGAGACCCAGTACTTC.

V is TRBV12-3 or TRBV12-4 and J is TRBJ2-2; maybe TRBD2 (6 bases). CDR3 length: 13 amino acids. Trimming stripped 6 bases from V and 6 bases from J, with 11 bases between. CDR3 DNA sequence: TGTGCCAGCAGCATGGGGGGACCCGGGGAGCTGTTTTTT. Its translation is CASSMGGPGELFF.